Described below is a single T cell receptor beta chain sequence and its context. Its antigen is unidentified. This CDR3 region has 18 residues. Germline V gene sequence: CDR1 SEHNR, CDR2 FQNEAQ (reference sequence). Trimming cost V 5 bases and J 3 bases; bases outside gene matches: 13. The assay was immunoSEQ multiplex PCR, and TCRdb's table has in-frame clones only and misses some. Among about 40,000 clones listed, around 66% were seen once. The sample comes from a study of vaccination effects on CD4 cells after COVID-19. Looking at the study overall: The post-vaccine samples were taken, at the median, 72 days after the second dose.

At the end of about 9 days of culture, CD4+ T cells were isolated. Either the mRNA-1273 or the BNT162b2 vaccine was given to participants as two doses. Half the medium was replaced with IL-2 medium on days 3 and 7. The sequencing used CD4+ T cells from PBMCs cultured without peptide, collected after COVID-19 vaccination. This chain connects TRBV7-9 to TRBJ2-2; 9 bases are a match to TRBD2. This receptor was obtained from a human donor who received a COVID-19 vaccine. The CDR3 DNA sequence: TGTGCCAGCAGCCCAACGCGTCGACTAGCGGATTACACCGGGGAGCTGTTTTTT. Protein product: CASSPTRRLADYTGELFF.